This T cell receptor beta chain originates from a study of cytomegalovirus exposure and HLA in healthy donors. Profiling relied on immunoSEQ multiplex PCR, and the TCRdb table lists in-frame clones only, not all of them. The sample comprises 130,000 to 150,000 clones, 80% to 90% of which are singletons, and just under 3% rests with the top ten. The V gene's germline CDR1 is MNHEY and CDR2 SVGAGI. V lost 2 bases and J lost 9; bases outside the gene matches: 9. This CDR3 contains 15 residues. These donors were members of the roughly 120-subject validation cohort, a group separate from the roughly 670-subject first cohort.

This chain joins TRBV6-5 and TRBJ2-1, with TRBD1 matching 8 bases. Sequencing used PBMCs. The clonotype comes from a man in his late teens or twenties in good health and CMV-seronegative. CDR3 amino acids: CASSYPTNRGVEQFF. CDR3 nucleotides: TGTGCCAGCAGTTACCCCACGAACAGGGGGGTTGAGCAGTTCTTC.